A selection of T cell receptor beta chains follows, all from one sample in a study of blood T cell repertoires in COVID-19. Sequencing was performed with immunoSEQ multiplex PCR; in TCRdb, only in-frame clones are kept and a portion is missing. In the table there are about 60,000 clones, roughly 79% of which are singletons. What was sequenced was peripheral blood. All receptors derive from a man aged 55 to 70 with acute or convalescent COVID-19. The CDR3 runs from the conserved cysteine through the conserved F or W. Each record gives: V gene, J gene, CDR3 protein.

V gene: TRBV7-3
J gene: TRBJ1-1
CDR3 protein: CASSLNGGTEAFF

V gene: TRBV11-2
J gene: TRBJ1-3
CDR3 protein: CASSPDRLSGNTIYF

V gene: TRBV7-6
J gene: TRBJ2-1
CDR3 protein: CASSDRLATYNEQFF

V gene: TRBV21-1
J gene: TRBJ2-7
CDR3 protein: CASSKYIQRGPTYEQYF

V gene: TRBV7-2
J gene: TRBJ2-2
CDR3 protein: CASTASGNTGELFF

V gene: TRBV27
J gene: TRBJ2-2
CDR3 protein: CASSLSSRQGTAGELFF

V gene: TRBV7-2
J gene: TRBJ1-1
CDR3 protein: CASSNQGRTEAFF

V gene: TRBV29-1
J gene: TRBJ2-7
CDR3 protein: CSAEAGSSYEQYF

V gene: TRBV20-1
J gene: TRBJ1-6
CDR3 protein: CSASTDSWTYSPLHF

V gene: TRBV4-1
J gene: TRBJ1-5
CDR3 protein: CASSQQGNGNQPQHF

V gene: TRBV18
J gene: TRBJ2-1
CDR3 protein: CASSTGTSGNNEQFF

V gene: TRBV7-8
J gene: TRBJ2-3
CDR3 protein: CASSLAWQGLDTQYF

V gene: TRBV18
J gene: TRBJ1-5
CDR3 protein: CASSQYGQHQPQHF